This TCR beta chain was captured by sequencing in a study of response to subunit inactivated influenza vaccine. Study-wide results and limits: The authors proposed limited new T cell recruitment per seasonal influenza vaccination.

This CDR3 is built from 15 residues. Germline loops: CDR1 DFQATT, CDR2 SNEGSKA (reference sequence). On this clonotype itself: Its target is unknown. A single base separates this from a much larger clone, so it may be a read error.

TCRdb re-called the RT-PCR reads with MiXCR, one entry per CDR3 protein. The repertoire consists of 150,000 to 200,000 distinct CDR3 sequences, with less than 15% occurring once and the leading ten covering about 31%. These data also featured in a second study, about T cells expressing NK-cell markers. That report notes: 5'RACE template switching with UMIs generated TCR beta cDNA. Sequenced donors, eight in total, included seven who were HCMV-seropositive and one who was seronegative. In five or six donors, dominant NKG2C+ clonotypes were roughly 1.0-7.5% of CD8+ T cells. Specificity for HCMV among expanded NKG2C+ T cell clones was not established.

The sequences come from CD8+ T cells sorted from PBMCs, collected 11 to 12 days after vaccination. This TCR came from a man aged 50 to 60 who received an inactivated influenza vaccine. This sequence joins TRBV20-1 and TRBJ2-6, with D perhaps given as TRBD1 or TRBD2 (6 bases each). The CDR3 here is CSARDGGSGAYVLTF. In nucleotides, the CDR3 is TGCAGTGCTAGAGATGGAGGGTCAGGGGCCTACGTCCTGACTTTC.